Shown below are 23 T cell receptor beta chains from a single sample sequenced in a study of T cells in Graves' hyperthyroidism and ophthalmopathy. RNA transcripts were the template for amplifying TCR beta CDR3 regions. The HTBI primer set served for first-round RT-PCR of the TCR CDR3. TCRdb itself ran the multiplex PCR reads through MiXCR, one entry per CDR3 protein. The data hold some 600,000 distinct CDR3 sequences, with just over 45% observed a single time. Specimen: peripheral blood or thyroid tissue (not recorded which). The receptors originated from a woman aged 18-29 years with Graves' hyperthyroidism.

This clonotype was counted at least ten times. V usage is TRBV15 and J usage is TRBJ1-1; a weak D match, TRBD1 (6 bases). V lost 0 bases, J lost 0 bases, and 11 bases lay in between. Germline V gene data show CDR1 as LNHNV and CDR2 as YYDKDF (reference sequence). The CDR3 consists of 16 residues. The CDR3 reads CATSRDTEGVNTEAFF. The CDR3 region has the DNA TGTGCCACCAGCAGAGATACCGAGGGGGTGAACACTGAAGCTTTCTTT.

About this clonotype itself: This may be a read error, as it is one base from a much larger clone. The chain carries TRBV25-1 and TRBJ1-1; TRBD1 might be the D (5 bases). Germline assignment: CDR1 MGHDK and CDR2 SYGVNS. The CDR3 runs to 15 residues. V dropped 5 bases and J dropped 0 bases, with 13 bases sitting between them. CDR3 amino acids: CASSPHWGLNTEAFF. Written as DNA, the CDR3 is TGTGCCAGCAGTCCCCATTGGGGGTTGAACACTGAAGCTTTCTTT.

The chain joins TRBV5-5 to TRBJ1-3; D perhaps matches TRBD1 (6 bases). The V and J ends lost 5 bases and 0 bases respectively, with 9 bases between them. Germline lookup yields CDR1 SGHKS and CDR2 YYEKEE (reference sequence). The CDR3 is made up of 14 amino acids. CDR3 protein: CASRKDSSGNTIYF. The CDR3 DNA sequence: TGTGCCAGCAGAAAGGACAGCTCTGGAAACACCATATATTTT. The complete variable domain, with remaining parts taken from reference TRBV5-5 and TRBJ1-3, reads DAGVTQSPTHLIKTRGQQVTLRCSPISGHKSVSWYQQVLGQGPQFIFQYYEKEERGRGNFPDRFSARQFPNYSSELNVNALLLGDSALYLCASRKDSSGNTIYFGEGSWLTVV.

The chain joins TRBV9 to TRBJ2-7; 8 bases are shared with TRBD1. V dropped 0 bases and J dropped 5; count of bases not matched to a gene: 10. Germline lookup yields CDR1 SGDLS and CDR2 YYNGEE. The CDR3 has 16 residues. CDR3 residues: CASSVARAGGIDEQYF. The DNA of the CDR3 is TGTGCCAGCAGCGTAGCACGGGCAGGGGGCATCGACGAGCAGTACTTC.

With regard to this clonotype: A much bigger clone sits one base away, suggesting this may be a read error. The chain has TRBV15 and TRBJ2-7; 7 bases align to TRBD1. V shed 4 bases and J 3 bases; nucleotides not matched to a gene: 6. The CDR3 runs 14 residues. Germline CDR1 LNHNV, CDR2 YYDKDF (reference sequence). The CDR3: CATSTWGQFYEQYF. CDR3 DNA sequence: TGTGCCACCAGCACATGGGGACAGTTCTACGAGCAGTACTTC.

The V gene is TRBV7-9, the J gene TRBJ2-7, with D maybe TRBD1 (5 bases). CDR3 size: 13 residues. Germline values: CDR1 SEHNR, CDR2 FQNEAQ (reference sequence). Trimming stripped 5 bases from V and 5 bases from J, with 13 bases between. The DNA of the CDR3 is TGTGCCAGCAGCGTAGGGGCCTTTGACGAGCAGTACTTC. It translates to CASSVGAFDEQYF.

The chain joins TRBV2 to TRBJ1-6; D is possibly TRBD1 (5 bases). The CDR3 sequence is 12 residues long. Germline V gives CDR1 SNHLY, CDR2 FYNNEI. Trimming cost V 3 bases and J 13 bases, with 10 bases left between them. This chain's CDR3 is CASSDGGDPLHF. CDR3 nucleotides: TGTGCCAGCAGTGATGGGGGAGATCCCCTCCACTTT.

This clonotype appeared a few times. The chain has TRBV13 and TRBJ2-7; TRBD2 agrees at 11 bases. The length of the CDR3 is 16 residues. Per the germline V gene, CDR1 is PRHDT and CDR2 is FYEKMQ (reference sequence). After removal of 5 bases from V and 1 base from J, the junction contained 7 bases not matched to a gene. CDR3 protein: CASSPPTSGISYEQYF. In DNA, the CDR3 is TGTGCCAGCAGCCCCCCGACTAGCGGGATATCCTACGAGCAGTACTTC.

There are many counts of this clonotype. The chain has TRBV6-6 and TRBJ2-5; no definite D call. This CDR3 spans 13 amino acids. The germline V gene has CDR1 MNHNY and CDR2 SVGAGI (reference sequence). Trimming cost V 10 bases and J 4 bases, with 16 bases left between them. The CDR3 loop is CATPHPPGETQYF. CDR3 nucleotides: TGTGCCACCCCTCATCCCCCGGGAGAGACCCAGTACTTC.

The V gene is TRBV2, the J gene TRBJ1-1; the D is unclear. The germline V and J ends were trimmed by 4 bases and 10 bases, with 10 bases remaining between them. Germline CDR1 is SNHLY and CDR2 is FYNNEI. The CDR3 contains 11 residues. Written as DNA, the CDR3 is TGTGCCAGCAGTGTCGTAGCGGGAGCTTTCTTT. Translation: CASSVVAGAFF.

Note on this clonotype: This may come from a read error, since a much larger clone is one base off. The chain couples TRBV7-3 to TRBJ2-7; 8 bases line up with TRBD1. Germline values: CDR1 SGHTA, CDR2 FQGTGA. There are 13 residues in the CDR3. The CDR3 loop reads CASSQGQEYERYF. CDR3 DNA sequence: TGTGCCAGCAGCCAGGGACAGGAGTACGAGCGGTACTTC.

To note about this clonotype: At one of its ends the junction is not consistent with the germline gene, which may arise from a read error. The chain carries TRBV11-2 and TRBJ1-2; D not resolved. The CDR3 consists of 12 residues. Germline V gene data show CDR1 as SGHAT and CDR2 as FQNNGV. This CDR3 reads CAGSLEDYGYTF. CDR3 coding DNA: TGTGCCGGCAGCTTAGAGGACTATGGCTACACCTTC.

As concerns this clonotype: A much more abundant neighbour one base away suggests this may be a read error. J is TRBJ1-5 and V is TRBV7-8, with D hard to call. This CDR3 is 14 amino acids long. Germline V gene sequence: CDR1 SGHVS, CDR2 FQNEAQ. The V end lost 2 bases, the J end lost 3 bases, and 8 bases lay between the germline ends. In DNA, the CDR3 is TGTGCCAGCAGCTTAACCCACCTCAATCAGCCCCAGCATTTT. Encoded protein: CASSLTHLNQPQHF. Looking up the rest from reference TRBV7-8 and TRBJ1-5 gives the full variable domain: GAGVSQSPRYKVAKRGQDVALRCDPISGHVSLFWYQQALGQGPEFLTYFQNEAQLDKSGLPSDRFFAERPEGSVSTLKIQRTQQEDSAVYLCASSLTHLNQPQHFGDGTRLSIL.

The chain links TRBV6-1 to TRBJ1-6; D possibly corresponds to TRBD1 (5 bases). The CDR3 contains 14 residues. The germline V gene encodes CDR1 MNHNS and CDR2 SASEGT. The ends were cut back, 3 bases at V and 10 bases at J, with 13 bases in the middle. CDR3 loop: CASSDRVLKSPLHF. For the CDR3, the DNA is TGTGCCAGCAGTGACAGGGTGCTGAAGTCACCCCTCCACTTT.

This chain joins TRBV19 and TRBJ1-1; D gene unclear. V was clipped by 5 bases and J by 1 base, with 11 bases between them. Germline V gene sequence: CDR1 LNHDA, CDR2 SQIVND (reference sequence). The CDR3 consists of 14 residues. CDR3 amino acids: CASSPNVGNTEAFF. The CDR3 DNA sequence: TGTGCCAGTAGTCCTAACGTGGGGAACACTGAAGCTTTCTTT. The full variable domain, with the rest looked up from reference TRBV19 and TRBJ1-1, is DGGITQSPKYLFRKEGQNVTLSCEQNLNHDAMYWYRQDPGQGLRLIYYSQIVNDFQKGDIAEGYSVSREKKESFPLTVTSAQKNPTAFYLCASSPNVGNTEAFFGQGTRLTVV.

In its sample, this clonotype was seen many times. DNA for the CDR3: TGTGCCACCAGCGAGGGTACCGGGGAGCTGTTTTTT. This encodes CATSEGTGELFF. This sequence joins TRBV15 and TRBJ2-2; D might be TRBD2 (5 bases). The V end was cut by 5 bases, the J end by 5 bases, with 6 bases between. This CDR3 region has 12 residues. The germline V gene encodes CDR1 LNHNV and CDR2 YYDKDF (reference sequence).

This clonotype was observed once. As DNA, the CDR3 is TGTGCCAGCAGGGACAGCAACACAGATACGCAGTATTTT. Amino acids: CASRDSNTDTQYF. The chain joins TRBV11-2 to TRBJ2-3; D might be TRBD1 (6 bases). Germline lookup yields CDR1 SGHAT and CDR2 FQNNGV. V was clipped by 6 bases and J by 2 bases, with 9 bases between them. The CDR3 is 13 residues long.

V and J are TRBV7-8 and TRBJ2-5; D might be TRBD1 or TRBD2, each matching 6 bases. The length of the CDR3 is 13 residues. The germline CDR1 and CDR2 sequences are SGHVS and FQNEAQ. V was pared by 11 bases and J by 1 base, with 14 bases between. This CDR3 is CAWRGTPQETQYF. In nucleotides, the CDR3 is TGTGCCTGGAGGGGGACACCCCAAGAGACCCAGTACTTC.

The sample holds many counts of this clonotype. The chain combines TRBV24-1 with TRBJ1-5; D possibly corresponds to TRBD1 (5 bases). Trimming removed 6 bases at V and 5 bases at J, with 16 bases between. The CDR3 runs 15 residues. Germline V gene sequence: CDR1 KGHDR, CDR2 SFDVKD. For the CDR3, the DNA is TGTGCCACCAGTCGTCAGGGCAGTTTCCATCAGCCCCAGCATTTT. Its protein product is CATSRQGSFHQPQHF.

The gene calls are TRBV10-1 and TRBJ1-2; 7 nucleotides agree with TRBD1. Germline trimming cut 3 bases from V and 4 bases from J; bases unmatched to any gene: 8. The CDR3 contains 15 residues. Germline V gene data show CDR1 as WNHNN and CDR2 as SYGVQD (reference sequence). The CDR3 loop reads CASSEPQGIIYGYTF. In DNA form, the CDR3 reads TGCGCCAGCAGTGAACCACAGGGGATTATCTATGGCTACACCTTC.

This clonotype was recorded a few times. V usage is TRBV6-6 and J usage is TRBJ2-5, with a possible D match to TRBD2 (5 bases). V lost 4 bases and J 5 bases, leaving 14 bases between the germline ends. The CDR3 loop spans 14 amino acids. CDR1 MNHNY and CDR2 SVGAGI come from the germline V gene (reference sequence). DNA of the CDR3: TGTGCCAGCAGTTTAGGTTGGGGAGAGGAGACCCAGTACTTC. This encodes CASSLGWGEETQYF.

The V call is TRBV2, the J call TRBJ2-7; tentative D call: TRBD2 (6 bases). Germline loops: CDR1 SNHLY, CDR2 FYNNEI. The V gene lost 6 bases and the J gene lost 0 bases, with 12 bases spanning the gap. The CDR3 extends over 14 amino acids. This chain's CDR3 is CASSDISGSYEQYF. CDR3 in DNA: TGTGCCAGCAGCGACATTAGCGGCTCCTACGAGCAGTACTTC. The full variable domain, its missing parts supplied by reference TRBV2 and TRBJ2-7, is EPEVTQTPSHQVTQMGQEVILRCVPISNHLYFYWYRQILGQKVEFLVSFYNNEISEKSEIFDDQFSVERPDGSNFTLKIRSTKLEDSAMYFCASSDISGSYEQYFGPGTRLTVT.

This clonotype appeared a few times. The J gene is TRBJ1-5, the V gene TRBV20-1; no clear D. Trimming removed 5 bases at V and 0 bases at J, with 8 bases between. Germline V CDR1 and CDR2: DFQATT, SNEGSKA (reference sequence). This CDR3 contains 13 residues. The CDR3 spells CSAGRYSNQPQHF. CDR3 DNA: TGCAGTGCTGGCCGGTATAGCAATCAGCCCCAGCATTTT.